This T cell receptor beta chain appears in the sequencing data of a study of patients and donors after allogeneic stem cell transplantation. One entry per CDR3 protein, called by TCRdb with MiXCR from the RT-PCR reads. This sample has about a million distinct CDR3 sequences, with over 15% found just once. This clonotype was detected a few times. The germline CDR1 and CDR2 sequences are SGDLS and YYNGEE. This CDR3 contains 15 residues. The V gene lost 3 bases and the J gene lost 3 bases, with 12 bases spanning the gap. The source is a human donor who was either an allogeneic HSCT recipient or a stem cell or donor lymphocyte infusion donor (not recorded which). It is not recorded whose cells these are; they may come from a transplant donor. Sequencing was carried out using blood, either unsorted or a sorted T cell fraction (not recorded which). This chain links TRBV9 with TRBJ2-2, with D possibly called TRBD1 or TRBD2 (5 bases each). The DNA for the CDR3 is TGTGCCAGCAGCGCCCCCGGGACGCACACCGGGGAGCTGTTTTTT. Amino acid sequence: CASSAPGTHTGELFF. The full variable domain, with the rest looked up from reference TRBV9 and TRBJ2-2, is DSGVTQTPKHLITATGQRVTLRCSPRSGDLSVYWYQQSLDQGLQFLIQYYNGEERAKGNILERFSAQQFPDLHSELNLSSLELGDSALYFCASSAPGTHTGELFFGEGSRLTVL.